The 9 T cell receptor beta chains below come from one sample, sequenced in a study of shared clonotypes between healthy human individuals. Libraries were prepared by immunoSEQ multiplex PCR; TCRdb keeps only in-frame clonotypes and omits some of them. The data show approximately 1.5 million clones, less than 99% seen once. Sequencing was performed on naive CD4+ T cells sorted from blood. Subset specified: CD45RA+ positively selected. The receptors were gathered from a man aged 30 to 39 in good health.

J is TRBJ2-7 and V is TRBV28; maybe TRBD1 (6 bases). CDR1 is MDHEN, CDR2 SYDVKM, per germline. The CDR3 contains 14 residues. V shed 1 base and J shed 4 bases, with 11 bases lying between them. CDR3 nucleotide sequence: TGTGCCAGCAGTTTATTTGGGGGCGCGTACGAGCAGTACTTC. This gives the protein CASSLFGGAYEQYF.

The CDR3 coding sequence is TGTGCCAGCAGCGTACAGGGACTAGCGGGACGCTACGAGCAGTACTTC. Protein sequence: CASSVQGLAGRYEQYF. The chain carries TRBV7-6 and TRBJ2-7; TRBD2 agrees at 13 bases. Looked up from germline, CDR1 is SGHVS and CDR2 is FNYEAQ. V shed 5 bases, J shed 3 bases, and the junction held 7 bases outside the gene matches. CDR3 length equals 16 residues.

The rearrangement uses TRBV2 and TRBJ2-1; no clear D. The CDR3 covers 12 residues. The germline V gene has CDR1 SNHLY and CDR2 FYNNEI. Between the trimmed V and J ends, which lost 1 base and 7 bases, there was a span of 5 bases. This CDR3 is CASSEDWNEQFF. In DNA, the CDR3 is TGTGCCAGCAGTGAAGATTGGAATGAGCAGTTCTTC.

The count of this clone is one. The sample has other DNA sequences that encode this CDR3 too. The CDR3 reads CASSLAAASTDTQYF. CDR3 DNA sequence: TGCGCCAGCAGCTTGGCAGCGGCGAGCACAGATACGCAGTATTTT. This sequence joins TRBV5-1 and TRBJ2-3; tentatively, D is TRBD2 (5 bases). Germline values: CDR1 SGHRS, CDR2 YFSETQ. This CDR3 is built from 15 residues. V lost 0 bases and J lost 0, with 8 bases in between.

A word on this clone: In the same sample, other DNA sequences code for this CDR3. The chain is built from TRBV29-1 and TRBJ1-2, with D hard to call. V was clipped by 2 bases and J by 8 bases, with 9 bases between them. CDR1 is SQVTM, CDR2 ANQGSEA, per germline. The CDR3 runs 11 residues. The DNA of the CDR3 is TGCAGCGTTGAAAAGGGAAGCGGCTACACCTTC. It encodes CSVEKGSGYTF.

The chain couples TRBV7-2 to TRBJ2-7; 12 bases map to TRBD1. Trimming took 5 bases from V and 6 from J; bases not matched to a gene: 8. Germline CDR1 and CDR2: SGHTA and FQGNSA. There are 15 residues in the CDR3. CDR3 bases: TGTGCCAGCAGCATATCCGGGACAGGGGGCGCCGAGCAGTACTTC. Its translation: CASSISGTGGAEQYF.

V is TRBV7-8 and J is TRBJ2-7; 8 positions match TRBD2. The CDR3 spans 14 residues. In germline, CDR1 is SGHVS, CDR2 FQNEAQ. Trimming cost V 5 bases and J 0 bases; bases outside gene matches: 3. The CDR3 is CASSELAASYEQYF. The CDR3 DNA sequence: TGTGCCAGCAGCGAACTAGCGGCCTCCTACGAGCAGTACTTC.

This chain connects TRBV5-5 to TRBJ2-7, with TRBD1 identical over 8 bases. This CDR3 is built from 13 residues. V lost 4 bases to trimming and J lost 4 bases; unmatched junction nucleotides: 4. CDR1 SGHKS and CDR2 YYEKEE come from the germline V gene (reference sequence). CDR3 protein: CASSERTGYEQYF. Here the CDR3 DNA reads TGTGCCAGCAGCGAAAGGACAGGGTACGAGCAGTACTTC.

Regarding this clone: Other DNA sequences in this specimen translate into the identical CDR3. The chain is built from TRBV7-9 and TRBJ1-1; tentative D call: TRBD1 (5 bases). Trimming pared 3 bases from V and 1 base from J, leaving 12 bases between. Germline lookup yields CDR1 SEHNR and CDR2 FQNEAQ (reference sequence). The CDR3 contains 15 residues. The CDR3 is CASSFRGGGNTEAFF. CDR3 in DNA: TGTGCCAGCAGCTTTAGGGGCGGCGGGAACACTGAAGCTTTCTTT. Full variable domain (rest looked up from reference TRBV7-9 and TRBJ1-1): DTGVSQNPRHKITKRGQNVTFRCDPISEHNRLYWYRQTLGQGPEFLTYFQNEAQLEKSRLLSDRFSAERPKGSFSTLEIQRTEQGDSAMYLCASSFRGGGNTEAFFGQGTRLTVV.